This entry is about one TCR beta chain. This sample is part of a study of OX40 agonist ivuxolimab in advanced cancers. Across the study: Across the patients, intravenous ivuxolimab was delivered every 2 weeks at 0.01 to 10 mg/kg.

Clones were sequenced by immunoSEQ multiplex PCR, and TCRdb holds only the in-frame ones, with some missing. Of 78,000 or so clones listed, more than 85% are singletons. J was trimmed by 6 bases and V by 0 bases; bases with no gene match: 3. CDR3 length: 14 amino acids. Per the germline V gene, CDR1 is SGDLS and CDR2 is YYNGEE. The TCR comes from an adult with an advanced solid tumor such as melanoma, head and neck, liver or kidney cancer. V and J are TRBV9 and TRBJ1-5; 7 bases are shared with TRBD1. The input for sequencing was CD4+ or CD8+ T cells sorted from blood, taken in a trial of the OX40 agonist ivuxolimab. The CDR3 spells CASSVGQGGQPQHF. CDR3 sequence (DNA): TGTGCCAGCAGCGTAGGTCAGGGGGGTCAGCCCCAGCATTTT.